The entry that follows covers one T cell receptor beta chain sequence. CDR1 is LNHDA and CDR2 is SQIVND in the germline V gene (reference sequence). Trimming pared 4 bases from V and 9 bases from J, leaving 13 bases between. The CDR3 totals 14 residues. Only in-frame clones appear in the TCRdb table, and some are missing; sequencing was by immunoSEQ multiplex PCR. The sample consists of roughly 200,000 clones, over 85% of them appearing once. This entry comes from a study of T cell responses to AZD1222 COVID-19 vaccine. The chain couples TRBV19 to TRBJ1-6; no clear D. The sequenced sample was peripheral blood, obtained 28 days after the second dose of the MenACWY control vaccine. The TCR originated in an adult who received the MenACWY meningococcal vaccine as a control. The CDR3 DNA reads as TGTGCCAGTAGTAGCGCGGTGGTTGGTTCACCCCTCCACTTT. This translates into CASSSAVVGSPLHF.